This T cell receptor (beta chain) was identified in a study of OX40 agonist ivuxolimab in advanced cancers. Here immunoSEQ multiplex PCR was the method, and the copy in TCRdb shows in-frame clones only, minus some. The sample has more than 65,000 clones; less than 90% are singletons. With respect to this clone: Its target is not known.

Whole-study results and caveats: Circulating CD4+ and CD8+ T cells showed clonal expansion by week 6 at 0.1 to 3.0 mg/kg. Researchers report that CD8+ T cells had, on average, more expanded clones than CD4+.

The germline V gene encodes CDR1 LGHNA and CDR2 YNFKEQ. Trimming removed 0 bases from V and 5 bases from J; junction bases left unmatched: 4. The CDR3 extends over 17 amino acids. Systemic immunosuppression or a history of autoimmune disease excluded patients. The clonotype was recovered from an adult with an advanced solid tumor such as melanoma, head and neck, liver or kidney cancer. The chain recombines TRBV4-2 with TRBJ2-3, with 14 nucleotides matching TRBD2. The sample in question was CD4+ or CD8+ T cells sorted from blood, obtained in a trial of the OX40 agonist ivuxolimab. The CDR3 DNA sequence: TGTGCCAGCAGCCAAGATGGACTAGCGGGGGGCAGAGATACGCAGTATTTT. Encoded protein: CASSQDGLAGGRDTQYF.